These 31 T cell receptor beta chains were all obtained from the same sample, sequenced in a study of OX40 agonist ivuxolimab in advanced cancers. The repertoire was sequenced with immunoSEQ multiplex PCR; TCRdb's copy has only in-frame clones and lacks some. The sample holds tens of thousands of clones; about 90% are singletons and the top ten take about 11%. The sample in question was CD4+ or CD8+ T cells sorted from blood, obtained in a trial of the OX40 agonist ivuxolimab. The receptors originated from an adult with an advanced solid tumor such as melanoma, head and neck, liver or kidney cancer.

This clone has more than one count but fewer than ten. V is TRBV27 and J is TRBJ1-1; D may be TRBD1 (5 bases). The germline CDR1 and CDR2 sequences are MNHEY and SMNVEV (reference sequence). Between the trimmed V and J ends, which lost 6 bases and 3 bases, there was a span of 8 bases. The CDR3 sequence is 12 residues long. The CDR3 reads CASSAGYTEAFF. The CDR3 DNA reads as TGTGCCAGCAGCGCAGGGTACACTGAAGCTTTCTTT.

This sequence joins TRBV11-3 and TRBJ2-3; D unclear. The CDR3 sequence is 12 residues long. V shed 2 bases and J shed 4 bases, with 4 bases lying between them. Germline V gives CDR1 SGHNT, CDR2 YENEEA. CDR3 loop: CASSLRADTQYF. The CDR3 coding sequence is TGTGCCAGCAGCTTAAGAGCAGATACGCAGTATTTT.

The V call is TRBV7-9, the J call TRBJ1-1, with D unresolved. The CDR3 is 17 amino acids. Germline values: CDR1 SEHNR, CDR2 FQNEAQ (reference sequence). V lost 1 base and J 2 bases, leaving 17 bases between the germline ends. The CDR3 coding sequence is TGTGCCAGCAGCTTAGACGAGGACCCCATAAGTAACACTGAAGCTTTCTTT. It encodes CASSLDEDPISNTEAFF.

J is TRBJ1-5 and V is TRBV28; no firm D call. Germline-derived CDR1 and CDR2 are MDHEN and SYDVKM. This CDR3 has 16 amino acids. V was cut by 2 bases and J by 2 bases, with 13 bases left in between. The CDR3 DNA reads TGTGCCAGCAGTTTAAGGTGGTCAAGCGGCAATCAGCCCCAGCATTTT. Translation gives CASSLRWSSGNQPQHF.

The V gene is TRBV11-3, the J gene TRBJ2-1; 9 bases match TRBD2. The V gene's germline CDR1 is SGHNT and CDR2 YENEEA. The CDR3 has 15 residues. The ends lost 6 bases at V and 0 bases at J; junction bases unmatched: 3. The CDR3 is CASRGREGSYNEQFF. The DNA of the CDR3 is TGTGCCAGCAGAGGGCGGGAGGGCTCCTACAATGAGCAGTTCTTC. The variable domain in full, with the rest retrieved from reference TRBV11-3 and TRBJ2-1, is EAGVVQSPRYKIIEKKQPVAFWCNPISGHNTLYWYLQNLGQGPELLIRYENEEAVDDSQLPKDRFSAERLKGVDSTLKIQPAELGDSAVYLCASRGREGSYNEQFFGPGTRLTVL.

This chain uses TRBV10-2 with TRBJ2-7, with TRBD2 as a possible D gene (6 bases). This CDR3 spans 15 amino acids. V gave up 2 bases and J gave up 0 bases, with 11 bases separating them. Germline values: CDR1 WSHSY, CDR2 SAAADI. Here the CDR3 DNA reads TGCGCCAGCAGTGAGGCGGGGACCTTCTCCTACGAGCAGTACTTC. Encoded protein: CASSEAGTFSYEQYF.

The rearrangement joins TRBV5-1 to TRBJ1-1; D is unclear. This CDR3 contains 14 residues. Germline V lookup: CDR1 SGHRS, CDR2 YFSETQ. The ends were cut back, 0 bases at V and 4 bases at J, with 10 bases in the middle. DNA of the CDR3: TGCGCCAGCAGCTTGGAGACACGGCGCACTGAAGCTTTCTTT. It yields the protein CASSLETRRTEAFF.

The V call is TRBV7-2, the J call TRBJ2-3, with TRBD2 matching 11 bases. V lost 2 bases, J lost 1 base, and 5 bases stayed unmatched. This CDR3 comprises 17 residues. Germline assignment: CDR1 SGHTA and CDR2 FQGNSA. CDR3 protein: CASSLTLLAGGTDTQYF. The CDR3 DNA sequence: TGTGCCAGCAGCTTAACCCTACTAGCGGGGGGCACAGATACGCAGTATTTT.

This clone was picked up one time. The rearrangement links TRBV9 to TRBJ1-2; the match to TRBD1 covers 7 bases. This CDR3 region has 14 residues. Germline-derived CDR1 and CDR2 are SGDLS and YYNGEE. After removal of 3 bases from V and 4 bases from J, the junction contained 6 bases not matched to a gene. The CDR3 loop is CASSAPGGSYGYTF. Here the CDR3 DNA reads TGTGCCAGCAGCGCCCCAGGGGGTAGCTATGGCTACACCTTC.

The V and J genes are TRBV19 and TRBJ2-7, with 9 bases matching TRBD1. The germline CDR1 and CDR2 sequences are LNHDA and SQIVND (reference sequence). This CDR3 is 13 amino acids long. Unmatched junction bases numbered 9, after V lost 9 bases and J lost 6 bases. The CDR3 loop is CASSGTGQSEQYF. The CDR3 DNA is TGTGCCAGCTCCGGGACAGGGCAATCCGAGCAGTACTTC.

This chain uses TRBV27 with TRBJ2-7, with 7 bases that match TRBD1. V trimming: 5 bases; J trimming: 2 bases; junction bases outside the gene matches: 3. The germline V gene has CDR1 MNHEY and CDR2 SMNVEV (reference sequence). The CDR3 runs 13 residues. CDR3 protein: CASSTGQPYEQYF. CDR3 DNA: TGTGCCAGCAGTACGGGACAGCCCTACGAGCAGTACTTC.

The CDR3 reads CASSEESWTGGNQPQHF. The CDR3 DNA reads TGTGCCAGCAGTGAAGAGTCTTGGACAGGGGGCAATCAGCCCCAGCATTTT. The V and J genes are TRBV2 and TRBJ1-5; TRBD1 matches 9 bases. V dropped 1 base and J dropped 2; count of bases not matched to a gene: 6. The germline gives CDR1 SNHLY, CDR2 FYNNEI. The CDR3 totals 17 residues.

The rearrangement joins TRBV5-1 to TRBJ2-2; D ambiguous. V gave up 4 bases and J gave up 3 bases, with 16 bases separating them. There are 16 residues in the CDR3. Germline loops: CDR1 SGHRS, CDR2 YFSETQ. CDR3 sequence (DNA): TGCGCCAGCAGCCTTTCAAGGACGGTACACACCGGGGAGCTGTTTTTT. Its translation is CASSLSRTVHTGELFF. The complete variable domain, with remaining parts taken from reference TRBV5-1 and TRBJ2-2, reads KAGVTQTPRYLIKTRGQQVTLSCSPISGHRSVSWYQQTPGQGLQFLFEYFSETQRNKGNFPGRFSGRQFSNSRSEMNVSTLELGDSALYLCASSLSRTVHTGELFFGEGSRLTVL.

The CDR3 DNA is TGTGCCAGCAGCGAGAGACTAGCGGGGCCTGAGAGCACAGATACGCAGTATTTT. Its translation is CASSERLAGPESTDTQYF. This chain uses TRBV9 with TRBJ2-3, with TRBD2 matching over 11 bases. The ends lost 3 bases at V and 0 bases at J; junction bases unmatched: 9. Germline V gives CDR1 SGDLS, CDR2 YYNGEE. This CDR3 contains 18 residues.

V and J are TRBV7-8 and TRBJ2-7; 7 bases fit TRBD1. Trimming cost V 5 bases and J 3 bases; bases outside gene matches: 10. The CDR3 runs to 15 residues. Germline lookup yields CDR1 SGHVS and CDR2 FQNEAQ. The CDR3: CASSPSTGADYEQYF. As DNA, the CDR3 is TGTGCCAGCAGCCCTTCAACAGGGGCCGACTACGAGCAGTACTTC.

This chain links TRBV5-8 with TRBJ2-2, with D unresolved. Germline-derived CDR1 and CDR2 are SGHTS and YDEGEE. The CDR3 sequence is 15 residues long. Trimming left V 3 bases short and J 1 base short, with 10 bases between. The CDR3 DNA reads as TGTGCCAGCAGCTCACAGCCTATGAACACCGGGGAGCTGTTTTTT. Translating it yields CASSSQPMNTGELFF.

With respect to this clone: Other DNA sequences within the sample encode an identical CDR3. The rearrangement uses TRBV6-5 and TRBJ1-1; D remains ambiguous. V was trimmed by 8 bases and J by 1 base, leaving 14 bases between them. Germline CDR1 and CDR2: MNHEY and SVGAGI. The CDR3 covers 14 residues. This CDR3 reads CASRVIKGNTEAFF. The CDR3 DNA is TGTGCCAGCCGAGTAATTAAAGGGAACACTGAAGCTTTCTTT.

The gene calls are TRBV11-2 and TRBJ1-1; perhaps TRBD1 as D (5 bases). The CDR3 is 13 amino acids. Deletions cut 0 bases from V and 8 bases from J, with 10 bases between. Germline V gene data show CDR1 as SGHAT and CDR2 as FQNNGV. The CDR3 reads CASSLDWDREAFF. In DNA form, the CDR3 reads TGTGCCAGCAGCTTAGACTGGGACCGCGAAGCTTTCTTT.

This chain connects TRBV19 to TRBJ2-2; no clear D. Trimming shortened V by 2 bases and J by 4 bases, and 11 bases separated the two germline ends. CDR1 LNHDA and CDR2 SQIVND come from the germline V gene (reference sequence). This CDR3 is built from 15 residues. This CDR3 is CASSIRTWGTGELFF. In nucleotides, the CDR3 is TGTGCCAGTAGTATAAGGACGTGGGGCACCGGGGAGCTGTTTTTT.

The V call is TRBV7-2, the J call TRBJ2-5; 13 bases are a match to TRBD2. Germline V gene data show CDR1 as SGHTA and CDR2 as FQGNSA. V was clipped by 5 bases and J by 1 base; unmatched bases: 10. The CDR3 covers 18 residues. The CDR3 here is CASSNPGLAGYLQETQYF. CDR3 nucleotides: TGTGCCAGCAGCAACCCGGGACTAGCGGGGTACCTCCAAGAGACCCAGTACTTC.

The chain links TRBV11-3 to TRBJ1-1; no reliable D call. CDR3 length: 12 amino acids. Germline CDR1 is SGHNT and CDR2 is YENEEA. V lost 4 bases, J lost 4 bases, and 7 bases lay in between. CDR3 DNA sequence: TGTGCCAGCAGCTCGAGGGTCACTGAAGCTTTCTTT. Translated, it gives CASSSRVTEAFF.

The chain recombines TRBV7-9 with TRBJ2-7, with D perhaps being TRBD1 or TRBD2 (5 bases each). The CDR3 length is 14 residues. The germline V gene has CDR1 SEHNR and CDR2 FQNEAQ (reference sequence). V was shortened by 5 bases and J by 6 bases, with 17 bases between the two germline ends. The CDR3 DNA sequence: TGTGCCAGCAGCCTTACCGGGACGACGGCCGAGCAGTACTTC. It is translated as CASSLTGTTAEQYF. Full variable domain (outside the CDR3, taken from reference TRBV7-9 and TRBJ2-7): DTGVSQNPRHKITKRGQNVTFRCDPISEHNRLYWYRQTLGQGPEFLTYFQNEAQLEKSRLLSDRFSAERPKGSFSTLEIQRTEQGDSAMYLCASSLTGTTAEQYFGPGTRLTVT.

This clone counts as medium-sized. The genes are TRBV6-4 and TRBJ2-3, with D possibly being TRBD1 (6 bases). Per the germline V gene, CDR1 is MRHNA and CDR2 is SNTAGT. Trimming shortened V by 2 bases and J by 3 bases, and 6 bases separated the two germline ends. This CDR3 has 13 amino acids. The CDR3 nucleotides read TGTGCCAGCAGTGACACAGGGACAGATACGCAGTATTTT. Its translation: CASSDTGTDTQYF.

The chain is built from TRBV4-3 and TRBJ2-3, with D possibly TRBD1 on 5 matching bases. CDR1 LGHNA and CDR2 YSLEER come from the germline V gene. V was trimmed by 0 bases and J by 2 bases, leaving 18 bases between them. The CDR3 spans 18 residues. For the CDR3, the DNA is TGCGCCAGCAGCCAAGAATCTTGGGGCTCCCGAATCACAGATACGCAGTATTTT. Protein: CASSQESWGSRITDTQYF.

This clone has just one count. This chain connects TRBV30 to TRBJ2-7; TRBD1 might be the D (6 bases). Deletions cut 0 bases from V and 5 bases from J, with 17 bases between. Germline CDR1 reads GTSNPN; CDR2 reads SVGIG (reference sequence). This CDR3 has 15 amino acids. CDR3 amino acids: CAWSVYTGMPHEQYF. The CDR3 DNA is TGTGCCTGGAGTGTGTATACAGGGATGCCCCACGAGCAGTACTTC. Full variable domain (rest looked up from reference TRBV30 and TRBJ2-7): SQTIHQWPATLVQPVGSPLSLECTVEGTSNPNLYWYRQAAGRGLQLLFYSVGIGQISSEVPQNLSASRPQDRQFILSSKKLLLSDSGFYLCAWSVYTGMPHEQYFGPGTRLTVT.

The chain uses TRBV4-2 and TRBJ1-2; 7 bases map to TRBD1. After removal of 1 base from V and 4 bases from J, the junction contained 6 bases not matched to a gene. The CDR3 sequence is 15 residues long. Germline V gene lookup returns CDR1 LGHNA and CDR2 YNFKEQ. The CDR3 nucleotides read TGTGCCAGCAGCCAAGGACAGGGTGGAAGCTATGGCTACACCTTC. This sequence encodes CASSQGQGGSYGYTF.

The rearrangement links TRBV7-3 to TRBJ2-6; D is unresolved. This CDR3 has 20 residues. Germline loops: CDR1 SGHTA, CDR2 FQGTGA. Deletions cut 0 bases from V and 2 bases from J, with 20 bases between. The CDR3 bases are TGTGCCAGCAGCTTAACGCGGCAAAATTTAGGTCTCGCTGGGGCCAACGTCCTGACTTTC. Translation gives CASSLTRQNLGLAGANVLTF.

The chain combines TRBV6-1 with TRBJ2-5, with D possibly being TRBD2 (5 bases). Looked up from germline, CDR1 is MNHNS and CDR2 is SASEGT. Trimming stripped 0 bases from V and 5 bases from J, with 16 bases between. This CDR3 contains 16 residues. CDR3 in amino acids: CASSEALTSLQETQYF. In DNA, the CDR3 is TGTGCCAGCAGTGAAGCGCTCACTAGTCTGCAGGAGACCCAGTACTTC.

The J gene is TRBJ2-3, the V gene TRBV27, with D perhaps matching TRBD2 (6 bases). CDR1 MNHEY and CDR2 SMNVEV come from the germline V gene (reference sequence). CDR3 length equals 13 residues. The V end was cut by 2 bases, the J end by 9 bases, with 12 bases between. Here the CDR3 reads CASSLKAGSTQYF. The CDR3 DNA sequence: TGTGCCAGCAGTTTAAAGGCCGGGAGCACGCAGTATTTT.

The chain joins TRBV28 to TRBJ2-5; perhaps D is TRBD1 or TRBD2 (5 bases each). The CDR3 length is 12 residues. Between the trimmed V and J ends, which lost 6 bases and 11 bases, there was a span of 16 bases. The germline gives CDR1 MDHEN, CDR2 SYDVKM. CDR3 protein: CASSLGVAKQYF. The CDR3 DNA sequence: TGTGCCAGCAGCCTGGGGGTGGCAAAACAGTACTTC. The entire variable domain, with the rest obtained from reference TRBV28 and TRBJ2-5, is as follows: DVKVTQSSRYLVKRTGEKVFLECVQDMDHENMFWYRQDPGLGLRLIYFSYDVKMKEKGDIPEGYSVSREKKERFSLILESASTNQTSMYLCASSLGVAKQYFGPGTRLLVL.

This chain uses TRBV6-4 with TRBJ1-1; TRBD1 might be the D (6 bases). Looked up from germline, CDR1 is MRHNA and CDR2 is SNTAGT. V was clipped by 11 bases and J by 1 base, with 17 bases between them. This CDR3 region has 14 residues. CDR3 region: CASSMGTPNTEAFF. The CDR3, as DNA: TGTGCCTCTTCGATGGGGACACCGAACACTGAAGCTTTCTTT.